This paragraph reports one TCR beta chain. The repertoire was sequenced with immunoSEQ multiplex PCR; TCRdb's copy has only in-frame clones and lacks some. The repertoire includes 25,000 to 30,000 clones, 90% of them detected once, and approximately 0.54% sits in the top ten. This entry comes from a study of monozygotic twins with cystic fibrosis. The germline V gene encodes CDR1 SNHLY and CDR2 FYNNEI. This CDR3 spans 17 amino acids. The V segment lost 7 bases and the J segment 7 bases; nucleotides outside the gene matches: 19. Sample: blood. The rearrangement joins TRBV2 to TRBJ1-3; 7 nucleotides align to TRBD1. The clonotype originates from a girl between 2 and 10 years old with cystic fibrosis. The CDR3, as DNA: TGTGCCAGCACCACCGCCCCCGGGACAGCCGATTCCAACACCATATATTTT. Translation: CASTTAPGTADSNTIYF.